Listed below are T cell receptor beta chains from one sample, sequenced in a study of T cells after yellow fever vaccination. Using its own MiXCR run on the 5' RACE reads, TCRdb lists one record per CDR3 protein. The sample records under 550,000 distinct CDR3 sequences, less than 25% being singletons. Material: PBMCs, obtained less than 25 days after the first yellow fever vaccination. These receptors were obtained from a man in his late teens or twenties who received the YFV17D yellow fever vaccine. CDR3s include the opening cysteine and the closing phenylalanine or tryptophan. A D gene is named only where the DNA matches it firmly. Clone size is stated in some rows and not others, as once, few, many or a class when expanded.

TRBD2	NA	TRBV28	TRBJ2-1	CASSLVTGRAQEQFF	TGTGCCAGCAGTTTAGTAACGGGGAGGGCGCAGGAGCAGTTCTTC
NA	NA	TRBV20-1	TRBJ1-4	CSANEKRQAEKLFF	TGCAGTGCCAACGAAAAAAGACAGGCAGAAAAACTGTTTTTT
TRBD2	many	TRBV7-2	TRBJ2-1	CASSWGLAGNNEQFF	TGTGCCAGCAGCTGGGGACTAGCGGGGAACAATGAGCAGTTCTTC
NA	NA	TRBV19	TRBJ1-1	CASSTASSEAFF	TGTGCCAGTAGTACCGCGAGCTCTGAAGCTTTCTTT
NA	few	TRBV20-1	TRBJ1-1	CSASPGSMNTEAFF	TGCAGTGCTAGCCCGGGGTCCATGAACACTGAAGCTTTCTTT
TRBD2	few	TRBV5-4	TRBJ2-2	CASSLTSGGAVTGELFF	TGTGCCAGCAGCTTGACTAGCGGGGGGGCTGTCACCGGGGAGCTGTTTTTT
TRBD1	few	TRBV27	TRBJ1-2	CARQGYGYTF	TGTGCCAGACAGGGGTATGGCTACACCTTC
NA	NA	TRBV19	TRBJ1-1	CASAFPGSGVGTEAFF	TGTGCCAGTGCTTTCCCAGGTTCGGGAGTCGGCACTGAAGCTTTCTTT
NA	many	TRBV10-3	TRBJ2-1	CAISRTTASANEQFF	TGTGCCATCAGCCGAACTACCGCCTCTGCCAATGAGCAGTTCTTC
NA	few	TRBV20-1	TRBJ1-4	CSARPSNEKLFF	TGCAGTGCTAGGCCCAGTAATGAAAAACTGTTTTTT
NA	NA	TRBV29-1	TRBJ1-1	CSVEDRGGGATNTEAFF	TGCAGCGTTGAAGATCGAGGGGGGGGGGCCACAAACACTGAAGCTTTCTTT
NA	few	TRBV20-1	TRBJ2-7	CSARVLYEQYF	TGCAGTGCTAGGGTTCTCTACGAGCAGTACTTC
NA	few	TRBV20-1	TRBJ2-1	CSARDGAGAVRRQFF	TGCAGTGCTAGAGATGGGGCGGGGGCAGTTCGCAGACAGTTCTTC
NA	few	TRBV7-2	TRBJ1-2	CASSSPRQGPLSEGYTF	TGTGCCAGCAGTTCCCCTCGGCAGGGGCCTCTATCGGAGGGCTACACCTTC
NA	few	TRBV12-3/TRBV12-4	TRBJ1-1	CASSFRQFNTEAFF	TGTGCCAGCAGTTTTCGACAGTTCAACACTGAAGCTTTCTTT
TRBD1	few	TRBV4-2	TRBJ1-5	CASSQQGTGGNQPQHF	TGTGCCAGCAGCCAGCAAGGGACAGGGGGCAATCAGCCCCAGCATTTT
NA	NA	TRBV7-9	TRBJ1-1	CASSLAGTGGMNTEAFF	TGTGCCAGCAGCTTAGCCGGGACCGGCGGCATGAACACTGAAGCTTTCTTT
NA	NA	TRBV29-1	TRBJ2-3	CSVGGPFADTQYF	TGCAGCGTTGGGGGGCCCTTCGCAGATACGCAGTATTTT
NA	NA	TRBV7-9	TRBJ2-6	CASRPGWGSGANVLTF	TGTGCCAGCAGGCCAGGGTGGGGATCTGGGGCCAACGTCCTGACTTTC
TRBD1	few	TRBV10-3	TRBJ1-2	CAVLRPPGTDDNYGYTF	TGTGCCGTCCTACGCCCTCCGGGGACAGACGATAACTATGGCTACACCTTC
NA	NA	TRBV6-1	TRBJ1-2	CASSPGSWRNYGYTF	TGTGCCAGCAGCCCGGGGTCTTGGAGGAACTATGGCTACACCTTC
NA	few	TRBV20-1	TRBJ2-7	CSARGQGSEQYF	TGCAGTGCTAGGGGGCAGGGATCCGAGCAGTACTTC
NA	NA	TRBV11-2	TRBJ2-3	CASSPPGGNTQYF	TGTGCCAGCAGCCCCCCTGGGGGGAATACGCAGTATTTT
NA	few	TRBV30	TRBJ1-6	CAWSVGQQGANSPLHF	TGTGCCTGGAGTGTAGGGCAACAGGGCGCCAATTCACCCCTCCACTTT
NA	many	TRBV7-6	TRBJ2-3	CASSSSASTDTQYF	TGTGCCAGCAGCTCCTCCGCGAGCACAGATACGCAGTATTTT
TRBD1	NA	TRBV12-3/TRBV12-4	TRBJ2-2	CASSLGQGRGGELFF	TGTGCCAGCAGCCTCGGACAGGGACGGGGCGGGGAGCTGTTTTTT
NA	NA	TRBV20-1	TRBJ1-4	CSARDGYNEKLFF	TGCAGTGCTAGAGATGGTTATAATGAAAAACTGTTTTTT
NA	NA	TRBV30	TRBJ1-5	CAWRPNRVYQPQHF	TGTGCCTGGAGACCCAATCGGGTTTATCAGCCCCAGCATTTT
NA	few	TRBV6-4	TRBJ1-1	CASSDSIEMNTEAFF	TGTGCCAGCAGTGACTCTATAGAAATGAACACTGAAGCTTTCTTT
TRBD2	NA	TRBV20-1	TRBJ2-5	CSASVAGAKETQYF	TGCAGTGCTAGCGTAGCGGGGGCCAAAGAGACCCAGTACTTC
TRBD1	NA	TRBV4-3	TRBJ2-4	CASSQEEDRGRGSKNIQYF	TGCGCCAGCAGCCAAGAGGAGGACAGGGGGCGCGGGTCCAAAAACATTCAGTACTTC
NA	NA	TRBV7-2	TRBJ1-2	CASSFYINYGYTF	TGTGCCAGCAGCTTTTACATTAACTATGGCTACACCTTC